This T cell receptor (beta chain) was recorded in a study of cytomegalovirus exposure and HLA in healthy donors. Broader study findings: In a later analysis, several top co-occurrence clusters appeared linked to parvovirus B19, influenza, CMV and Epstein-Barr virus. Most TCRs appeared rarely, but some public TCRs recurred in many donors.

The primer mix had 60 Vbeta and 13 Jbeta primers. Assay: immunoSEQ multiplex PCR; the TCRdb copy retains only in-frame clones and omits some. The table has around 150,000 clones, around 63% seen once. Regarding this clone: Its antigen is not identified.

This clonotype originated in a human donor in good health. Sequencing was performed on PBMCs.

The CDR3 loop is CSVLKLAGGYEQYF. CDR3 nucleotides: TGCAGCGTCCTTAAACTAGCGGGAGGGTACGAGCAGTACTTC. This chain links TRBV29-1 with TRBJ2-7; 13 bases align to TRBD2. The CDR3 is 14 residues long. The V gene's germline CDR1 is SQVTM and CDR2 ANQGSEA. The ends lost 6 bases at V and 4 bases at J; junction bases unmatched: 6.